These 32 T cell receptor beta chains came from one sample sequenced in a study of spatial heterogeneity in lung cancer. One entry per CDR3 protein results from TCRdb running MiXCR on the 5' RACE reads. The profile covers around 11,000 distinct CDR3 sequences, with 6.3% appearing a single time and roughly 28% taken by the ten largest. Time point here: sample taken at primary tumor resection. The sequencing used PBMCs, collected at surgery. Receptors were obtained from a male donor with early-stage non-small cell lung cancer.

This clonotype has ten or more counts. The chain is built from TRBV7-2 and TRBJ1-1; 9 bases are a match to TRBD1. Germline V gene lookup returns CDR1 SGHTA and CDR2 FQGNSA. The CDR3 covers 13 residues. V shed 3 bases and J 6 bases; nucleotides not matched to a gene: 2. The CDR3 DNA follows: TGTGCCAGCAGCTTGGACAGGGGCGCTGAAGCTTTCTTT. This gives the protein CASSLDRGAEAFF.

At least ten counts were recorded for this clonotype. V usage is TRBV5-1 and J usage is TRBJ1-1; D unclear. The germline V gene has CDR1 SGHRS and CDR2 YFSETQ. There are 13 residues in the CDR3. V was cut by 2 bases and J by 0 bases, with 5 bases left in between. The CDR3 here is CASSFELNTEAFF. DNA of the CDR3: TGCGCCAGCAGCTTTGAGCTGAACACTGAAGCTTTCTTT.

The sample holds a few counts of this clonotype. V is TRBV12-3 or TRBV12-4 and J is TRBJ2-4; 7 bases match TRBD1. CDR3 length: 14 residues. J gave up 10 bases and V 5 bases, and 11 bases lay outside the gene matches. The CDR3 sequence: CASSADRVSWIQYF. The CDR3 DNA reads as TGTGCCAGCAGTGCCGACAGGGTATCATGGATTCAGTACTTC.

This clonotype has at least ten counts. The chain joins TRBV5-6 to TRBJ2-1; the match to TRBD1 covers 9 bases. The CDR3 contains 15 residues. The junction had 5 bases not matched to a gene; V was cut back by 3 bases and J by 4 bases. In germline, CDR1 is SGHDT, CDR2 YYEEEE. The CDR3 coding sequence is TGTGCCAGCAGCTCCAGACAGGGGGGATACAATGAGCAGTTCTTC. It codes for CASSSRQGGYNEQFF.

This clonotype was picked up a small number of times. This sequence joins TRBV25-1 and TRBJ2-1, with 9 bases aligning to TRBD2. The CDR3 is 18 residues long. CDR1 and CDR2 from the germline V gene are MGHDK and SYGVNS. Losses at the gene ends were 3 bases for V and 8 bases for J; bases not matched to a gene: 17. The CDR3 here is CASSETLSFGGRVDEQFF. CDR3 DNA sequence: TGTGCCAGCAGTGAGACCCTCTCCTTTGGCGGGAGGGTTGATGAGCAGTTCTTC. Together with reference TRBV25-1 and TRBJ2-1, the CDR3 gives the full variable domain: EADIYQTPRYLVIGTGKKITLECSQTMGHDKMYWYQQDPGMELHLIHYSYGVNSTEKGDLSSESTVSRIRTEHFPLTLESARPSHTSQYLCASSETLSFGGRVDEQFFGPGTRLTVL.

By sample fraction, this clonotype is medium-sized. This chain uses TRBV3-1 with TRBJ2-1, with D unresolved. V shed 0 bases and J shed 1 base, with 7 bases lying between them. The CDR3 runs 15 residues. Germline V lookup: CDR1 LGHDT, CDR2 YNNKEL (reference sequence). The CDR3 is CASSQDSGSYNEQFF. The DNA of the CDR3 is TGTGCCAGCAGCCAAGATTCTGGGTCCTACAATGAGCAGTTCTTC.

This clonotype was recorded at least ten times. CDR3 region: CASSSTGTRIGYTF. CDR3 nucleotide sequence: TGTGCCAGCAGTTCTACCGGGACTAGAATCGGCTACACCTTC. The V call is TRBV12-3 or TRBV12-4, the J call TRBJ1-2; the D gene is possibly TRBD1 (5 bases). The CDR3 totals 14 residues. V was shortened by 4 bases and J by 8 bases, with 17 bases between the two germline ends.

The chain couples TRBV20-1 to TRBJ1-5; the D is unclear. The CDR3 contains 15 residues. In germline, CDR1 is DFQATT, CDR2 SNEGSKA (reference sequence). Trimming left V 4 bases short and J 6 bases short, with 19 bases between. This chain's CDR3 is CSATPGSSLRQPQHF. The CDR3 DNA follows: TGCAGTGCTACCCCCGGGAGCAGTCTCCGTCAGCCCCAGCATTTT.

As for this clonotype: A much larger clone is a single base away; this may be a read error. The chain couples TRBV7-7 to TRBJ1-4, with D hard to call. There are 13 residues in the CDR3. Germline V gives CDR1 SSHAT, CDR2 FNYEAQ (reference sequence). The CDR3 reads CASSLERSEKQFF. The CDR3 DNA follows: TGTGCCAGCAGCTTAGAACGGAGTGAAAAACAGTTTTTT.

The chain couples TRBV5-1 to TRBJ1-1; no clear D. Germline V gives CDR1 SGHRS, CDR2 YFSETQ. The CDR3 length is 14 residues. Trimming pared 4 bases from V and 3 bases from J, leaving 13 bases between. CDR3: CASSTRGSDTEAFF. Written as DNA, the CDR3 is TGCGCCAGCAGCACCCGTGGCTCGGACACTGAAGCTTTCTTT. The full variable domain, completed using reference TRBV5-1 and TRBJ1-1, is KAGVTQTPRYLIKTRGQQVTLSCSPISGHRSVSWYQQTPGQGLQFLFEYFSETQRNKGNFPGRFSGRQFSNSRSEMNVSTLELGDSALYLCASSTRGSDTEAFFGQGTRLTVV.

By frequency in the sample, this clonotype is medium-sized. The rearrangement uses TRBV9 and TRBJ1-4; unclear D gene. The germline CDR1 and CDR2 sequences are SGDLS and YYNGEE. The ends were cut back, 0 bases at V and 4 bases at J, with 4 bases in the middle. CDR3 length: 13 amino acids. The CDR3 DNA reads TGTGCCAGCAGCGTAGCCGGTAATGAAAAACTGTTTTTT. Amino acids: CASSVAGNEKLFF.

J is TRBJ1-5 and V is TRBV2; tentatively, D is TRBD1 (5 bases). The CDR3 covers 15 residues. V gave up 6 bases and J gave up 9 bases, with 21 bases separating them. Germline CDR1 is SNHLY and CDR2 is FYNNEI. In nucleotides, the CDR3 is TGTGCCAGCAGCCGGTCCGGGACCGACCTCTTGCCCCAGCATTTT. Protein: CASSRSGTDLLPQHF.

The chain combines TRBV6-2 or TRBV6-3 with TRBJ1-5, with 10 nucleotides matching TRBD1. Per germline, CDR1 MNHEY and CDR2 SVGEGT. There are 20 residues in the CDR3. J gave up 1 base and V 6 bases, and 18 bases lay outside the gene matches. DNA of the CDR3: TGTGCCAGCAGCCGCCAGGGGACAGGGGACAGAAGGGCGAGCAATCAGCCCCAGCATTTT. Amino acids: CASSRQGTGDRRASNQPQHF.

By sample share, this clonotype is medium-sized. The CDR3 bases are TGCGCCAGCAGCCAAGGGAGGACAGGGTACGTTGTATCGAACACCGGGGAGCTGTTTTTT. It translates to CASSQGRTGYVVSNTGELFF. V usage is TRBV4-3 and J usage is TRBJ2-2; 8 nucleotides align to TRBD1. The germline CDR1 and CDR2 sequences are LGHNA and YSLEER. This CDR3 spans 20 amino acids. V lost 1 base, J lost 0 bases, and 13 bases stayed unmatched.

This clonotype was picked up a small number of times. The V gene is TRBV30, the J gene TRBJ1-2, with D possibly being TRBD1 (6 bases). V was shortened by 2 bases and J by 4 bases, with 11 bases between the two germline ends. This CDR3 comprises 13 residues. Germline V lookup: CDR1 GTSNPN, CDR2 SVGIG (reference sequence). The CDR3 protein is CAWSPTGSYGYTF. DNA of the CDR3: TGTGCCTGGAGTCCGACAGGATCCTATGGCTACACCTTC. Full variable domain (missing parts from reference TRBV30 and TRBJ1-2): SQTIHQWPATLVQPVGSPLSLECTVEGTSNPNLYWYRQAAGRGLQLLFYSVGIGQISSEVPQNLSASRPQDRQFILSSKKLLLSDSGFYLCAWSPTGSYGYTFGSGTRLTVV.

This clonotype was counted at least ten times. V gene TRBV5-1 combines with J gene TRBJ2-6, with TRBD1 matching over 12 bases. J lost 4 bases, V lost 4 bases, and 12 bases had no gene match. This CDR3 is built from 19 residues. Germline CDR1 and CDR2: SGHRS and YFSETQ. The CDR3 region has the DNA TGCGCCAGCAGCGCGCTCTGGGGACAGGGGGCTAGCGGGGCCAACGTCCTGACTTTC. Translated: CASSALWGQGASGANVLTF.

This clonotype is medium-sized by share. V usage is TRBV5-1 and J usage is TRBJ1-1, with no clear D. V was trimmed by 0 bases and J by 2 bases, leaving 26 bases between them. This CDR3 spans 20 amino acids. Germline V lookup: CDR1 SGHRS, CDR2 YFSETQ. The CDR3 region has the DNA TGCGCCAGCAGCTTGGCCGGCCCGAGGACGGGGTCCAGAAAAAACACTGAAGCTTTCTTT. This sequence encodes CASSLAGPRTGSRKNTEAFF. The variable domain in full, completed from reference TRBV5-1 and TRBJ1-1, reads KAGVTQTPRYLIKTRGQQVTLSCSPISGHRSVSWYQQTPGQGLQFLFEYFSETQRNKGNFPGRFSGRQFSNSRSEMNVSTLELGDSALYLCASSLAGPRTGSRKNTEAFFGQGTRLTVV.

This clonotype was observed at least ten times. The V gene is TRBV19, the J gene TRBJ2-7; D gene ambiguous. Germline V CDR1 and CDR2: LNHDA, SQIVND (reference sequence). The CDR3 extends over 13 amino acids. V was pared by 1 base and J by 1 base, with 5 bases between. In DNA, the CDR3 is TGTGCCAGTAGTATAGGTGGTTCCTACGAGCAGTACTTC. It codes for CASSIGGSYEQYF. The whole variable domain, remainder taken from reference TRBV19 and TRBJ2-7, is DGGITQSPKYLFRKEGQNVTLSCEQNLNHDAMYWYRQDPGQGLRLIYYSQIVNDFQKGDIAEGYSVSREKKESFPLTVTSAQKNPTAFYLCASSIGGSYEQYFGPGTRLTVT.

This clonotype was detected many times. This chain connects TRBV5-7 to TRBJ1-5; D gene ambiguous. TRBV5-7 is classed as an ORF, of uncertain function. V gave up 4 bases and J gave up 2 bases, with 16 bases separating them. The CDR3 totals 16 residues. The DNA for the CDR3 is TGTGCCAGCAGCATGAAGGGTTGGTGGGGCAATCAGCCCCAGCATTTT. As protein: CASSMKGWWGNQPQHF.

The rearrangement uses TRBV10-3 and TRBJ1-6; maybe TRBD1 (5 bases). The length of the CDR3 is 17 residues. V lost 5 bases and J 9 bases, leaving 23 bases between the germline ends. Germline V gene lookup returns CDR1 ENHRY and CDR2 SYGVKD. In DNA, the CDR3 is TGTGCCATCAGTAACCACAGGTCCCCACAATATGGTTCACCCCTCCACTTT. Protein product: CAISNHRSPQYGSPLHF.

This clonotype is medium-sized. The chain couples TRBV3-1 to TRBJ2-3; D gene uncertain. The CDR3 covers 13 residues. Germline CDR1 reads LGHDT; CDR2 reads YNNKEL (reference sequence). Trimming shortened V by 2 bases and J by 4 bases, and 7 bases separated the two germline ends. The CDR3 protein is CASSQNNADTQYF. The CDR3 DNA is TGTGCCAGCAGCCAAAATAATGCAGATACGCAGTATTTT.

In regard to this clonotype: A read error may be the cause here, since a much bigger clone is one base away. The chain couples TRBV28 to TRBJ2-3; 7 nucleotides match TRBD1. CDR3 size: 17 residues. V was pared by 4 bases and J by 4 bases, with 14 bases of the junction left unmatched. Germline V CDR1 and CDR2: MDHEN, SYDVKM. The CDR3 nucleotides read TGTGCCAGCAGTTCCACGAATGAGGGACAGCCCTCAGATACGCAGTATTTT. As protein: CASSSTNEGQPSDTQYF.

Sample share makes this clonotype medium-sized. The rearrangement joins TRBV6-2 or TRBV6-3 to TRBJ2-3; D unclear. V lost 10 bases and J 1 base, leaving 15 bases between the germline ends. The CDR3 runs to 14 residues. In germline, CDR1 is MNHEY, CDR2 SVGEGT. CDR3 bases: TGTGCCACCGGACGGAGTCTAGGCACAGATACGCAGTATTTT. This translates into CATGRSLGTDTQYF.

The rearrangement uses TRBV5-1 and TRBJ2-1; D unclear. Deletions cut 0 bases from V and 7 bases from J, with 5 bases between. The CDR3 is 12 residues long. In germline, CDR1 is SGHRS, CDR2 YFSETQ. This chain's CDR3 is CASSLEENEQFF. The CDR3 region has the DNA TGCGCCAGCAGCTTGGAGGAGAATGAGCAGTTCTTC. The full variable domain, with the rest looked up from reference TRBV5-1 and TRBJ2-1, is KAGVTQTPRYLIKTRGQQVTLSCSPISGHRSVSWYQQTPGQGLQFLFEYFSETQRNKGNFPGRFSGRQFSNSRSEMNVSTLELGDSALYLCASSLEENEQFFGPGTRLTVL.

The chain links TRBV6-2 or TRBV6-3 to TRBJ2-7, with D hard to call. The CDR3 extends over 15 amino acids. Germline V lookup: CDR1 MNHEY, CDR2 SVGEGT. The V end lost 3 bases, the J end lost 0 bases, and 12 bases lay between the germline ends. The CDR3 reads CASSYASEGSYEQYF. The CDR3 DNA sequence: TGTGCCAGCAGTTATGCTTCGGAAGGCTCCTACGAGCAGTACTTC.

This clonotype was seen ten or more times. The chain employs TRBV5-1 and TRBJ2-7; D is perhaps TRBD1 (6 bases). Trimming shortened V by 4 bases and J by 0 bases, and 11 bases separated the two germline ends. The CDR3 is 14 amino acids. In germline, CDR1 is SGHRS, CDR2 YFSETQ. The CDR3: CASSRTASSYEQYF. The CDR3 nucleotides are TGCGCCAGCAGCCGGACAGCTAGCTCCTACGAGCAGTACTTC.

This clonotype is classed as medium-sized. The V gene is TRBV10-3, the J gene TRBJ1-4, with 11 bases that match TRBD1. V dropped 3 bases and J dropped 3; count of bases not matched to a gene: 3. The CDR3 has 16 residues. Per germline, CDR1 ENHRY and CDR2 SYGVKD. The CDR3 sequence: CAISDRDRGSNEKLFF. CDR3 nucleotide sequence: TGTGCCATCAGTGATCGGGACAGGGGGTCTAATGAAAAACTGTTTTTT.

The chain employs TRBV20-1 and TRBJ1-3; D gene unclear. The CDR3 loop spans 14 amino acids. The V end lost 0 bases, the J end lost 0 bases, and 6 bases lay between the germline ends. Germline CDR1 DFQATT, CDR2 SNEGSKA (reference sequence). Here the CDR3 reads CSAREYISGNTIYF. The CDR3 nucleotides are TGCAGTGCTAGAGAGTATATCTCTGGAAACACCATATATTTT.

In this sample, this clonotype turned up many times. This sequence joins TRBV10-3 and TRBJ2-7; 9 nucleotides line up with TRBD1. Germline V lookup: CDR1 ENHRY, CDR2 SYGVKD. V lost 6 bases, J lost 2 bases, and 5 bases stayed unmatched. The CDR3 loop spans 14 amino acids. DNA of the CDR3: TGTGCCATCAGGGGACAGGGCTCTACCTACGAGCAGTACTTC. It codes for CAIRGQGSTYEQYF.

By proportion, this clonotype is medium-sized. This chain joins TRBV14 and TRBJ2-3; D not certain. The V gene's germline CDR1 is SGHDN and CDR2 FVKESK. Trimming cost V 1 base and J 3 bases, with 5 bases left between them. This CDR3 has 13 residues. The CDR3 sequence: CASSQVHTDTQYF. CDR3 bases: TGTGCCAGCAGCCAAGTTCATACAGATACGCAGTATTTT.

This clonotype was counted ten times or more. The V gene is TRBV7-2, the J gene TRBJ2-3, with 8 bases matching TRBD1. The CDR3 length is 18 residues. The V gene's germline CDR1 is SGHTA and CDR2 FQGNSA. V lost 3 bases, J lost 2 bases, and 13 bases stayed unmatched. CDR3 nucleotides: TGTGCCAGCAGCTTCCAGCCTTCCGGGACAGGAGACACAGATACGCAGTATTTT. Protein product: CASSFQPSGTGDTDTQYF.

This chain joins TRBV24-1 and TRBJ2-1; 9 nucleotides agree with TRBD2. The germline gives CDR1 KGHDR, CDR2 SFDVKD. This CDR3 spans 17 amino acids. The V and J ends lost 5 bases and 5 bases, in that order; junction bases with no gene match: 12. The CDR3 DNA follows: TGTGCCACCAGTGCTCCGGGCGCGGGGGGGCTAGACAATGAGCAGTTCTTC. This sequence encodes CATSAPGAGGLDNEQFF.